These T cell receptor beta chains were read from a single sample in a study of CD4+ T cells in melanoma. Libraries were prepared by immunoSEQ multiplex PCR; TCRdb keeps only in-frame clonotypes and omits some of them. The sample records about 50,000 clones, about 91% being singletons. Specimen: peripheral blood. These receptors came from a human donor with melanoma. CDR3s include the opening cysteine and the closing phenylalanine or tryptophan. A D gene is named only where the DNA matches it firmly. Clone size is not always given. Where it is, it says once, few, many or a class for expanded clones.

TRBV7-2	NA	NA	TRBJ1-3	CASSLRGLSGNTIYF	TGTGCCAGCAGCTTAAGGGGCTTATCTGGAAACACCATATATTTT
TRBV6-6	NA	TRBD2	TRBJ2-7	CASSKTSGAPYEQYF	TGTGCCAGCAGCAAGACTAGCGGGGCTCCCTACGAGCAGTACTTC
TRBV6-6	NA	NA	TRBJ1-1	CASSSIFPQMNTEAFF	TGTGCCAGCAGTTCCATATTCCCACAGATGAACACTGAAGCTTTCTTT
TRBV7-2	NA	NA	TRBJ1-2	CASSSRRRDLDYGYTF	TGTGCCAGCAGCTCTCGGCGCCGCGACCTGGACTATGGCTACACCTTC
TRBV18	NA	NA	TRBJ1-2	CASSPLEGQNYTF	TGTGCCAGCTCACCACTAGAAGGACAAAACTACACCTTC
TRBV5-5	NA	NA	TRBJ1-5	CASSLTGRADQPQHF	TGTGCCAGCAGCCTAACAGGGAGGGCCGATCAGCCCCAGCATTTT
TRBV6-5	NA	NA	TRBJ1-1	CASSDDRTEAFF	TGTGCCAGCAGTGACGACAGGACTGAAGCTTTCTTT
TRBV6-1	few	TRBD1	TRBJ2-5	CASSEGNRGYQETQYF	TGTGCCAGCAGTGAAGGGAACAGGGGGTACCAAGAGACCCAGTACTTC
TRBV4-1	NA	TRBD1	TRBJ2-7	CASSHRQGESYEQYF	TGCGCCAGCAGCCACAGACAGGGGGAATCCTACGAGCAGTACTTC
TRBV19	NA	TRBD1	TRBJ1-3	CASSKGQPNTIYF	TGTGCCAGTAGTAAGGGACAGCCAAACACCATATATTTT
TRBV6-6	NA	TRBD1	TRBJ2-1	CASSSTGGLHNEQFF	TGTGCCAGCAGTTCGACAGGGGGACTCCACAATGAGCAGTTCTTC
TRBV19	NA	NA	TRBJ2-2	CASSIVGSWGPGNTGELFF	TGTGCCAGTAGTATTGTGGGGTCTTGGGGGCCGGGGAACACCGGGGAGCTGTTTTTT
TRBV19	NA	NA	TRBJ2-7	CASSAGTSYEQYF	TGTGCCAGTAGTGCAGGGACCTCCTACGAGCAGTACTTC
TRBV15	NA	NA	TRBJ1-2	CATSRDRDYNAIGYTF	TGTGCCACCAGCAGAGATAGGGATTACAACGCTATCGGCTACACCTTC
TRBV7-8	NA	NA	TRBJ2-7	CASSFRDHGTYEQYF	TGTGCCAGCAGCTTCAGGGACCACGGTACCTACGAGCAGTACTTC
TRBV6-5	once	NA	TRBJ1-1	CASSSPRVGTEAFF	TGTGCCAGCAGTTCGCCCAGGGTGGGCACTGAAGCTTTCTTT
TRBV19	NA	NA	TRBJ1-1	CASSMVGDTEAFF	TGTGCCAGTAGTATGGTGGGGGACACTGAAGCTTTCTTT